A selection of T cell receptor beta chains follows, all from one sample in a study of T cells expressing NK-cell markers. TCRdb reprocessed the 5' RACE reads, keeping one entry per CDR3 protein, no DNA. The sample includes approximately 380,000 distinct CDR3 sequences. Input material: blood T cells: a sorted CD56 or NKG2C T cell subset, CD4+ or CD8+ T cells, or bulk PBMC T cells (not recorded which). The source is a man aged 18 to 69 in good health. Both conserved end residues are part of each CDR3.

V,J,CDR3
TRBV24-1,TRBJ2-1,CATSDLQGGGAYNEQFF
TRBV5-1,TRBJ2-6,CASSRTTGVGANVLTF
TRBV4-2,TRBJ2-2,CASSRGSAGGSNTGELFF
TRBV9,TRBJ1-3,CASSVTGRSSGNTIYF
TRBV27,TRBJ2-1,CASTPQGTRYNEQFF
TRBV5-1,TRBJ1-4,CASSLEGYADEKLFF
TRBV12-3/TRBV12-4,TRBJ2-1,CASSAPGPTTGTYNEQFF
TRBV6-2/TRBV6-3,TRBJ2-1,CASSSHLTGLAGGNEQFF
TRBV28,TRBJ2-7,CASSSIRGRVEQYF
TRBV11-2,TRBJ2-7,CASSLGRGGQGVSYEQYF
TRBV20-1,TRBJ2-7,CSARDHRTGRGEQYF
TRBV5-1,TRBJ2-1,CASSLGRGTGEQFF
TRBV6-1,TRBJ2-7,CASSRDRGDEQYF
TRBV5-1,TRBJ2-1,CASSLTSGGLAGNEQFF
TRBV20-1,TRBJ2-3,CSARVPVAGSDTQYF
TRBV7-3,TRBJ2-4,CASSLRPDWDKNIQYF
TRBV5-1,TRBJ2-2,CASSSWGKTADTGELFF
TRBV28,TRBJ2-7,CASSLSSPKQYF
TRBV3-1,TRBJ1-2,CASSQLRGRGGGYTF
TRBV7-8,TRBJ2-2,CASSHRDGNTGELFF
TRBV6-2/TRBV6-3,TRBJ2-6,CASWSFSSGPGSGANVLTF
TRBV5-6,TRBJ2-1,CASSLWGGGYNEQFF
TRBV6-5,TRBJ2-7,CASSSREGTYEQYF
TRBV11-3,TRBJ1-1,CASSLFWRRPMNTEAFF
TRBV14,TRBJ2-3,CASSRLGGLTDTQYF
TRBV15,TRBJ1-5,CATSGQGEIYSNQPQHF
TRBV13,TRBJ2-1,CASRTGTGVEQFF
TRBV3-1,TRBJ2-7,CASSQVNGGTYEQYF
TRBV12-3/TRBV12-4,TRBJ1-6,CASSIRTGDNSPLHF
TRBV3-1,TRBJ2-6,CASSQRGAANVLTF
TRBV20-1,TRBJ2-3,CSARDGGTGTDTQYF
TRBV2,TRBJ2-7,CASKKRTSASYEQYF
TRBV6-1,TRBJ2-3,CASIRGTGTVDTQYF
TRBV7-2,TRBJ2-2,CASSFAGTNTGELFF
TRBV2,TRBJ1-5,CASSEGPNPYQPQHF
TRBV9,TRBJ2-7,CASSPWTGTYEQYF
TRBV3-1,TRBJ2-1,CASSLDRGSYNEQFF
TRBV18,TRBJ1-4,CASSPLGQENEKLFF
TRBV18,TRBJ2-7,CASSSPGQASYEQYF
TRBV5-6,TRBJ1-1,CASSPLGSLNTEAFF
TRBV14,TRBJ1-4,CASSQDRVHTNEKLFF
TRBV11-3,TRBJ2-3,CASSSRTTLGDTQYF
TRBV6-7,TRBJ2-7,CASRRLAGSYEQYF
TRBV7-9,TRBJ1-6,CASSLAGRASYNSPLHF
TRBV5-6,TRBJ2-7,CASSGGRYLSSYEQYF
TRBV12-3/TRBV12-4,TRBJ2-3,CASSKAGGPGTDTQYF
TRBV18,TRBJ2-3,CASAHQSGARDTQYF
TRBV28,TRBJ1-3,CASSSGTAGNTIYF
TRBV14,TRBJ1-3,CASSQDFAGYGNTIYF
TRBV2,TRBJ1-1,CASEPDRMNTEAFF
TRBV23-1,TRBJ2-5,CASSQGSGHSYQETQYF
TRBV7-9,TRBJ1-1,CASSLRGTEAFF
TRBV7-9,TRBJ1-1,CASRSTGGMAEAFF